A single sample is the source of the 8 T cell receptor beta chains below, sequenced in a study of molecular identifiers for immune sequencing clone quantification. From the PCR reads, TCRdb called clonotypes with MiXCR, one entry per CDR3 protein. The sample has tens of thousands of distinct CDR3 sequences, 25% seen once; the top ten hold around 0.77%. Sequenced sample: naive CD8+ T cells from blood, with Jurkat cell RNA spiked in. The subset denotes: FACS-sorted CD8+CD4-CCR7+CD45RA+ naive T cells. The receptors were sampled from a human donor in good health. Some libraries in this study had Jurkat cell RNA spiked in.

This chain connects TRBV5-6 to TRBJ2-1; tentative D call: TRBD1 (5 bases). The CDR3 contains 16 residues. Germline V lookup: CDR1 SGHDT, CDR2 YYEEEE. V lost 0 bases to trimming and J lost 1 base, with 11 bases between them. The CDR3 loop reads CASSLALRVSYNEQFF. Written as DNA, the CDR3 is TGTGCCAGCAGCTTGGCCCTCAGGGTATCCTACAATGAGCAGTTCTTC.

For this clonotype: This may come from a read error, since a much larger clone is one base off. The genes are TRBV12-5 and TRBJ2-5; 13 nucleotides agree with TRBD2. Per the germline V gene, CDR1 is LGHNT and CDR2 is FRNRAP. The CDR3 length is 15 residues. The CDR3 protein is CVSGLSLAGGWTQYF. In DNA form, the CDR3 reads TGTGTTAGTGGTTTGTCACTAGCGGGAGGGTGGACCCAGTACTTC.

A remark on this clonotype: One end of the junction does not line up with germline, which may come from a read error. The chain employs TRBV4-3 and TRBJ1-5; D gene unclear. This CDR3 is 13 amino acids long. CDR1 is LGHNA and CDR2 is YSLEER in the germline V gene. CDR3 loop: CASSQEEGQPPHF. CDR3 DNA: TGCGCCAGCAGCCAGGAAGAAGGTCAGCCCCCGCATTTT.

This clonotype showed up just a few times. This chain links TRBV4-2 with TRBJ2-1, with D unclear. The CDR3 contains 16 residues. V was pared by 0 bases and J by 5 bases, with 14 bases between. Germline V gene sequence: CDR1 LGHNA, CDR2 YNFKEQ. The CDR3 is CASSQETMAMDNEQFF. The CDR3 DNA reads as TGTGCCAGCAGCCAAGAGACAATGGCAATGGACAATGAGCAGTTCTTC.

This clonotype was picked up a small number of times. Here the CDR3 reads CASRTSGRAGDEQFF. The CDR3 DNA sequence: TGTGCCAGCAGGACCAGCGGGAGGGCCGGGGATGAGCAGTTCTTC. The genes are TRBV12-3 or TRBV12-4 and TRBJ2-1; 10 bases align to TRBD2. V trimming: 6 bases; J trimming: 8 bases; junction bases outside the gene matches: 10. This CDR3 has 15 residues.

V and J are TRBV27 and TRBJ2-7; 7 bases match TRBD1. Germline V CDR1 and CDR2: MNHEY, SMNVEV (reference sequence). J was trimmed by 3 bases and V by 5 bases; bases with no gene match: 10. The CDR3 is 15 amino acids. The CDR3 is CASSQLGQDNYEQYF. CDR3 bases: TGTGCCAGCAGTCAACTAGGACAGGACAACTACGAGCAGTACTTC.

The gene calls are TRBV9 and TRBJ1-1; no reliable D call. Trimming took 0 bases from V and 3 from J, leaving 6 bases between them. The CDR3 extends over 13 amino acids. The germline V gene has CDR1 SGDLS and CDR2 YYNGEE. This chain's CDR3 is CASSVEGHTEAFF. The CDR3 DNA follows: TGTGCCAGCAGCGTAGAGGGCCACACTGAAGCTTTCTTT.

The gene calls are TRBV3-1 and TRBJ2-7; 9 positions agree with TRBD1. Trimming cost V 1 base and J 3 bases; bases outside gene matches: 1. This CDR3 has 14 amino acids. CDR1 is LGHDT and CDR2 is YNNKEL in the germline V gene (reference sequence). Here the CDR3 DNA reads TGTGCCAGCAGCCAAGGGACAGGGGACTACGAGCAGTACTTC. Its protein product is CASSQGTGDYEQYF.